The clone carrying this T cell receptor beta chain has a count of ten or more. Its target is unknown. A read error may account for a junction end that differs from germline. This specimen comes from a study of EBV T-cell therapy then PD-1 blockade in nasopharyngeal carcinoma. Only in-frame clones appear in the TCRdb table, and some are missing; sequencing was by immunoSEQ multiplex PCR. Here the sample spans 24,000 or so clones, roughly 84% being singletons. Treatment of the sample: AdE1-LMPpoly-expanded autologous EBV-specific T-cell therapy followed by anti-PD-1 nivolumab. This specimen consisted of CD8+ T cells from blood, obtained around day 58 from a patient whose treatment included autologous EBV-specific T cells and nivolumab. The clonotype was recovered from a man aged 35-49 years with nasopharyngeal carcinoma.

CDR3 coding DNA: TGTGCCAGCACCTTGAAAATCAAGGACACTGGCTACACCTTC. Translation: CASTLKIKDTGYTF. V gene TRBV5-6 combines with J gene TRBJ1-2; D may be TRBD1 (5 bases). Looked up from germline, CDR1 is SGHDT and CDR2 is YYEEEE. The CDR3 is made up of 14 amino acids.